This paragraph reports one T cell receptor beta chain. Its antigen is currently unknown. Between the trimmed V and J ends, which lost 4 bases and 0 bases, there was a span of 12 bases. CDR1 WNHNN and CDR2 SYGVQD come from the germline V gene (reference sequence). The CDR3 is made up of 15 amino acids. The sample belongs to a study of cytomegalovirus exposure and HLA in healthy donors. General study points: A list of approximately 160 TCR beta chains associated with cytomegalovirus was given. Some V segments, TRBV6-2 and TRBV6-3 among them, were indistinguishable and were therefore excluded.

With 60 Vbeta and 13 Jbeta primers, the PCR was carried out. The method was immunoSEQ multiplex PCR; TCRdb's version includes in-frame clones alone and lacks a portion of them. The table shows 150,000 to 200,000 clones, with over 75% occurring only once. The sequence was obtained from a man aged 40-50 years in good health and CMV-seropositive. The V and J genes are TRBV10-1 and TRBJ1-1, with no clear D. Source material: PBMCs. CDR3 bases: TGCGCCAGCAGTGGAAATGTGGGCATGAACACTGAAGCTTTCTTT. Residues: CASSGNVGMNTEAFF.